The 20 T cell receptor beta chains presented below share a single source sample, sequenced in a study of long-term antiretroviral therapy in people with HIV. Investigators performed immunoSEQ version v3.0 at survey level. Profiled with immunoSEQ multiplex PCR; TCRdb holds only in-frame clones, not every one. The table records 7,800 or so clones, roughly four fifths of them present only once. The sample consisted of unsorted PBMCs, taken 0.1 years after starting antiretroviral therapy. These receptors were taken from a man aged 35 to 55 with HIV.

The chain employs TRBV9 and TRBJ1-3; D is uncertain. The CDR3 consists of 15 residues. The germline V gene has CDR1 SGDLS and CDR2 YYNGEE. V was pared by 0 bases and J by 0 bases, with 7 bases between. The CDR3 nucleotides are TGTGCCAGCAGCGTAGGCATCGGCTCTGGAAACACCATATATTTT. Translating it yields CASSVGIGSGNTIYF.

The sample holds one count of this clone. The chain employs TRBV10-3 and TRBJ1-1, with D perhaps matching TRBD1 (5 bases). Germline V gene sequence: CDR1 ENHRY, CDR2 SYGVKD. This CDR3 is built from 15 residues. V lost 1 base and J lost 0, with 9 bases in between. This CDR3 is CAISEFTGMNTEAFF. As DNA, the CDR3 is TGTGCCATCAGTGAGTTTACAGGAATGAACACTGAAGCTTTCTTT.

CDR3 protein: CAWSMSYEQYF. CDR3 nucleotide sequence: TGTGCCTGGAGTATGTCCTACGAGCAGTACTTC. The rearrangement links TRBV30 to TRBJ2-7; D is undetermined. With 2 bases removed from V and 1 base from J, the gap between germline ends came to 3 bases. The length of the CDR3 is 11 residues. Looked up from germline, CDR1 is GTSNPN and CDR2 is SVGIG (reference sequence). Looking up the rest from reference TRBV30 and TRBJ2-7 gives the full variable domain: SQTIHQWPATLVQPVGSPLSLECTVEGTSNPNLYWYRQAAGRGLQLLFYSVGIGQISSEVPQNLSASRPQDRQFILSSKKLLLSDSGFYLCAWSMSYEQYFGPGTRLTVT.

This rearrangement joins TRBV30 to TRBJ1-5; TRBD1 agrees at 7 bases. V was pared by 4 bases and J by 7 bases, with 10 bases of the junction left unmatched. Germline V gene data show CDR1 as GTSNPN and CDR2 as SVGIG (reference sequence). The CDR3 sequence is 14 residues long. CDR3 in amino acids: CAWTAEGARQPQHF. The CDR3 DNA reads TGTGCCTGGACCGCGGAGGGGGCGAGGCAGCCCCAGCATTTT.

In regard to this clone: This could be a read error, since a much larger clone is one nucleotide away. Within the sample, other DNA sequences also encode this same CDR3. V usage is TRBV7-9 and J usage is TRBJ2-7, with TRBD1 matching 8 bases. Germline loops: CDR1 SEHNR, CDR2 FQNEAQ (reference sequence). The CDR3 has 13 residues. With 3 bases clipped from V and 5 bases from J, the junction kept 3 bases outside the gene matches. CDR3: CASSFGQGNEQYF. CDR3 sequence (DNA): TGTGCCAGCAGCTTCGGACAGGGAAACGAGCAGTACTTC. Based on the CDR3 plus reference TRBV7-9 and TRBJ2-7, the full variable domain is DTGVSQNPRHKITKRGQNVTFRCDPISEHNRLYWYRQTLGQGPEFLTYFQNEAQLEKSRLLSDRFSAERPKGSFSTLEIQRTEQGDSAMYLCASSFGQGNEQYFGPGTRLTVT.

A single count supports this clone. The chain combines TRBV5-1 with TRBJ2-7; 11 bases are shared with TRBD1. CDR1 and CDR2 (germline): SGHRS, YFSETQ. Germline trimming cut 0 bases from V and 2 bases from J; bases unmatched to any gene: 10. The CDR3 has 18 residues. The CDR3: CASSLEPVGQGGTYEQYF. The CDR3 DNA is TGCGCCAGCAGCTTGGAGCCAGTGGGACAGGGGGGAACCTACGAGCAGTACTTC.

This chain uses TRBV29-1 with TRBJ2-7, with a weak D call TRBD2 (5 bases). The germline V gene has CDR1 SQVTM and CDR2 ANQGSEA. The CDR3 length is 12 residues. Trimming left V 7 bases short and J 1 base short, with 11 bases between. Here the CDR3 reads CSGAGESYEQYF. The CDR3 DNA follows: TGCAGCGGCGCTGGGGAGTCCTACGAGCAGTACTTC.

The chain has TRBV4-3 and TRBJ1-1, with a possible D match to TRBD1 (5 bases). CDR3 size: 16 residues. CDR1 is LGHNA, CDR2 YSLEER, per germline. With 0 bases removed from V and 4 bases from J, the gap between germline ends came to 15 bases. In DNA, the CDR3 is TGCGCCAGCAGCCAAGATCTAGGGGCCCGTGTCACTGAAGCTTTCTTT. Its translation: CASSQDLGARVTEAFF.

This clone was detected once. The gene calls are TRBV25-1 and TRBJ2-7; a weak D match, TRBD1 (6 bases). V was cut by 5 bases and J by 1 base, with 9 bases left in between. The CDR3 covers 13 residues. Germline V gene sequence: CDR1 MGHDK, CDR2 SYGVNS. The CDR3 sequence is CASSRQGSYEQYF. The CDR3, as DNA: TGTGCCAGCAGTAGGCAGGGGTCCTACGAGCAGTACTTC.

This chain uses TRBV18 with TRBJ2-2; unclear D gene. This CDR3 has 13 residues. Germline V gene data show CDR1 as KGHSH and CDR2 as LQKENI. Trimming left V 3 bases short and J 2 bases short, with 4 bases between. CDR3 region: CASSPRNTGELFF. In DNA form, the CDR3 reads TGTGCCAGCTCACCGAGAAACACCGGGGAGCTGTTTTTT.

V gene TRBV2 combines with J gene TRBJ1-6, with TRBD1 as a possible D gene (5 bases). CDR1 is SNHLY, CDR2 FYNNEI, per germline. This CDR3 region has 15 residues. Trimming took 3 bases from V and 11 from J, leaving 17 bases between them. The CDR3 DNA reads as TGTGCCAGCAGTGATTTCCAGGGCAGAGACGCACCCCTCCACTTT. Protein: CASSDFQGRDAPLHF. The entire variable domain, with the rest obtained from reference TRBV2 and TRBJ1-6, is as follows: EPEVTQTPSHQVTQMGQEVILRCVPISNHLYFYWYRQILGQKVEFLVSFYNNEISEKSEIFDDQFSVERPDGSNFTLKIRSTKLEDSAMYFCASSDFQGRDAPLHFGNGTRLTVT.

This clone was detected once. The chain has TRBV2 and TRBJ1-4; D ambiguous. Trimming removed 3 bases at V and 4 bases at J, with 9 bases between. This CDR3 spans 14 amino acids. The V gene's germline CDR1 is SNHLY and CDR2 FYNNEI. The CDR3 DNA reads as TGTGCCAGCAGTGATTACGGTCTTAATGAAAAACTGTTTTTT. Protein product: CASSDYGLNEKLFF.

This rearrangement joins TRBV5-4 to TRBJ2-2, with TRBD2 matching 8 bases. Unmatched junction bases numbered 3, after V lost 3 bases and J lost 2 bases. This CDR3 has 15 amino acids. CDR1 and CDR2 from the germline V gene are SGHNT and YYREEE (reference sequence). CDR3 in DNA: TGTGCCAGCAGCTGGAGCGGGGGAAACACCGGGGAGCTGTTTTTT. Translating gives CASSWSGGNTGELFF. The variable domain in full, completed from reference TRBV5-4 and TRBJ2-2, reads ETGVTQSPTHLIKTRGQQVTLRCSSQSGHNTVSWYQQALGQGPQFIFQYYREEENGRGNFPPRFSGLQFPNYSSELNVNALELDDSALYLCASSWSGGNTGELFFGEGSRLTVL.

The chain recombines TRBV5-1 with TRBJ2-7; D perhaps matches TRBD2 (6 bases). The CDR3 has 14 residues. The V gene lost 4 bases and the J gene lost 7 bases, with 18 bases spanning the gap. CDR1 SGHRS and CDR2 YFSETQ come from the germline V gene. The CDR3 region is CASSLPGTAGEQYF. CDR3 sequence (DNA): TGCGCCAGCAGCCTACCAGGGACGGCGGGGGAGCAGTACTTC.

The chain joins TRBV15 to TRBJ1-5; maybe TRBD1 (6 bases). The ends were cut back, 8 bases at V and 3 bases at J, with 14 bases in the middle. The CDR3 is 14 amino acids. CDR1 LNHNV and CDR2 YYDKDF come from the germline V gene (reference sequence). For the CDR3, the DNA is TGTGCCACCGGGGGCGCCTCAGTCAATCAGCCCCAGCATTTT. Protein: CATGGASVNQPQHF.

This chain joins TRBV7-2 and TRBJ1-2, with D hard to call. V lost 0 bases, J lost 4 bases, and 12 bases lay in between. The CDR3 totals 15 residues. Germline CDR1 reads SGHTA; CDR2 reads FQGNSA. CDR3 in amino acids: CASSLAPMGPYGYTF. CDR3 bases: TGTGCCAGCAGCTTAGCCCCAATGGGCCCCTATGGCTACACCTTC.

This chain joins TRBV5-5 and TRBJ2-7; D unresolved. Trimming left V 1 base short and J 7 bases short, with 9 bases between. This CDR3 is 12 amino acids long. The germline V gene encodes CDR1 SGHKS and CDR2 YYEKEE (reference sequence). The CDR3 protein is CASSLTGGEQYF. CDR3 in DNA: TGTGCCAGCAGCTTGACCGGTGGAGAGCAGTACTTC. The complete variable domain, with remaining parts taken from reference TRBV5-5 and TRBJ2-7, reads DAGVTQSPTHLIKTRGQQVTLRCSPISGHKSVSWYQQVLGQGPQFIFQYYEKEERGRGNFPDRFSARQFPNYSSELNVNALLLGDSALYLCASSLTGGEQYFGPGTRLTVT.

The gene calls are TRBV6-5 and TRBJ2-1; TRBD2 aligns across 7 bases. This CDR3 is built from 12 residues. The germline CDR1 and CDR2 sequences are MNHEY and SVGAGI. The V segment lost 8 bases and the J segment 8 bases; nucleotides outside the gene matches: 6. CDR3 coding DNA: TGTGCCAGCCGGGGAGGGGATGATGAGCAGTTCTTC. It codes for CASRGGDDEQFF.

This chain joins TRBV18 and TRBJ1-5; 9 bases are shared with TRBD1. This CDR3 region has 15 residues. From germline, CDR1 is KGHSH and CDR2 LQKENI. V was clipped by 3 bases and J by 4 bases; unmatched bases: 4. The CDR3 spells CASSPWTGANQPQHF. As DNA, the CDR3 is TGTGCCAGCTCACCCTGGACAGGGGCAAATCAGCCCCAGCATTTT.

The chain carries TRBV5-4 and TRBJ2-7, with 9 bases aligning to TRBD2. V gave up 4 bases and J gave up 2 bases; unmatched junction bases: 4. There are 14 residues in the CDR3. Germline V gene lookup returns CDR1 SGHNT and CDR2 YYREEE (reference sequence). Written as DNA, the CDR3 is TGTGCCAGCAGCCTCGTAGCGGGGGCCTACGAGCAGTACTTC. This encodes CASSLVAGAYEQYF.